This TCR beta chain was captured in a study of T cells in Graves' hyperthyroidism and ophthalmopathy. Amplification of TCR beta CDR3 regions used RNA as the template. HTBI primers were the set used in a first-round RT-PCR of the TCR CDR3. TCRdb analysed the multiplex PCR reads with MiXCR anew, one entry per CDR3 protein. The sample consists of about half a million distinct CDR3 sequences, more than 20% of them appearing once. This CDR3 spans 14 amino acids. The V gene's germline CDR1 is MNHEY and CDR2 SVGAGI. Trimming removed 3 bases from V and 7 bases from J; junction bases left unmatched: 7. This clonotype has at least ten counts.

The source material was blood. The sequence derives from a man aged 18 to 35 with Graves' hyperthyroidism. The J gene is TRBJ1-2, the V gene TRBV6-5; TRBD1 aligns across 8 bases. CDR3 protein: CASSYQGARCGYTF. The CDR3 bases are TGTGCCAGCAGTTATCAGGGGGCGAGATGTGGCTACACCTTC.